The clone carrying this TCR beta chain came up once. Antigen specificity is unknown. This entry comes from a study of CD8+ T cells in alopecia areata. The treatment: oral pan-JAK inhibitor, 5-10 mg twice daily. In alopecia areata patients, both lesional scalp punch biopsies and peripheral blood were collected. General observations from the study: Under tofacitinib, fewer expanded CD8+ clones appeared among the top 100 scalp clones. Affected scalp, especially in alopecia totalis/universalis, had a higher clonality than normal scalp did.

Extracted RNA was reverse transcribed, and the resulting cDNA served as sequencing template. Measured with immunoSEQ multiplex PCR; TCRdb has only the in-frame clones, and not every one. Of about 100,000 clones in the sample, 84% are singletons; the top ten hold roughly 25%. The sequencing here drew on CD8+ T cells sorted from blood, taken at week 24, from a patient treated with tofacitinib. The clonotype was recovered from a human donor with alopecia areata.

The DNA of the CDR3 is TGTGCCAGCAGCTCCCGGGACAGTGATGAGCAGTTCTTC. Its protein product is CASSSRDSDEQFF. The V gene is TRBV7-9, the J gene TRBJ2-1; 7 bases are a match to TRBD1. The CDR3 sequence is 13 residues long. V was clipped by 4 bases and J by 8 bases; unmatched bases: 5. The germline V gene encodes CDR1 SEHNR and CDR2 FQNEAQ (reference sequence).